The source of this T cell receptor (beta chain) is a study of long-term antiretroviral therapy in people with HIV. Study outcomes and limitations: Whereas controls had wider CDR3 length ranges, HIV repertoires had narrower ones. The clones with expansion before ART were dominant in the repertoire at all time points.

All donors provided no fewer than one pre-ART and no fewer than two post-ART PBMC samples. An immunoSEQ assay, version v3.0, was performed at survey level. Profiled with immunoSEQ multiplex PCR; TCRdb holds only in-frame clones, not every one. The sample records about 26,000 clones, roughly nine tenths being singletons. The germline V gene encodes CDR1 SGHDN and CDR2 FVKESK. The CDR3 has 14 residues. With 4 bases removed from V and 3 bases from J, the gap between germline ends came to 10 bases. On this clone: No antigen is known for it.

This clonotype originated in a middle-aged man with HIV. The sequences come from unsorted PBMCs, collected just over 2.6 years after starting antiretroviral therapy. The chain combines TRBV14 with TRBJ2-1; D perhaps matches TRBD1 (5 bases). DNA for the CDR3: TGTGCCAGCAGCCCCTTCGACAGCTACAATGAGCAGTTCTTC. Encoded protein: CASSPFDSYNEQFF.